This is a list of T cell receptor beta chains from one sample in a study of cytotoxic CD8 clonotypes in ibrutinib-treated CLL. Some clones are missing from TCRdb's copy, which holds only in-frame ones; the method was immunoSEQ multiplex PCR. The table records approximately 97,000 clones, about 74% of them present only once. The specimen was PBMCs, collected after 24 months of ibrutinib treatment. The receptors shown here come from a human donor with chronic lymphocytic leukemia. Each CDR3 is given with its conserved first and last residue. The order of the fields is J gene, V gene, clone size, D gene, CDR3 length, CDR3 DNA, CDR3 protein. D genes are given only for firm matches. A clone size is listed for some rows: how often the clone was seen (once, few, many), or a class if it is expanded.

TRBJ2-7 | TRBV7-8 | few | TRBD1 | 12 | TGTGCCAGCAGCGACAGGGGCTACGAGCAGTACTTC | CASSDRGYEQYF
TRBJ2-7 | TRBV5-4 | once | NA | 14 | TGTGCCAGCAGCCTACTAGGGCGGGACTACGAGCAGTACTTC | CASSLLGRDYEQYF
TRBJ2-7 | TRBV5-6 | NA | TRBD2 | 14 | TGTGCCAGCAGGCTAGCGGGAGGGACGTACGAGCAGTACTTC | CASRLAGGTYEQYF
TRBJ2-5 | TRBV15 | few | NA | 16 | TGTGCCACCAGCAGAGATCGCCCGGGTGGATCGGAGACCCAGTACTTC | CATSRDRPGGSETQYF
TRBJ1-3 | TRBV19 | NA | TRBD1 | 13 | TGTGCCACCCAGCAGACAGGGACGGACACCATATATTTT | CATQQTGTDTIYF
TRBJ1-5 | TRBV7-2 | NA | NA | 17 | TGTGCCAGCAGCTTAGCCCCCGGGTCTATTTACGGCCAGCCCCAGCATTTT | CASSLAPGSIYGQPQHF
TRBJ1-1 | TRBV11-1 | NA | NA | 14 | TGTGCCAGCAGTGGCGGGCTTTCGAACACTGAAGCTTTCTTT | CASSGGLSNTEAFF
TRBJ2-7 | TRBV15 | NA | NA | 13 | TGTGCCACCAGCAGGAGGAACAGGGACGAGCAGTACTTC | CATSRRNRDEQYF
TRBJ2-7 | TRBV29-1 | NA | NA | 15 | TGCAGCGTGCTGGGGGGACAGACGTTCACCTACGAGCAGTACTTC | CSVLGGQTFTYEQYF
TRBJ2-7 | TRBV7-9 | NA | NA | 14 | TGTGCCAGCAGCTTAGCTGGCACCTCCTACGAGCAGTACTTC | CASSLAGTSYEQYF
TRBJ2-1 | TRBV9 | NA | TRBD2 | 18 | TGTGCCAGCAGCGGAGGGACTAGCGGGAGAGTGGGCTACAATGAGCAGTTCTTC | CASSGGTSGRVGYNEQFF